The 28 T cell receptor beta chains presented below share a single source sample, sequenced in a study of regulatory T cells in long-lasting Graves disease. Described time point: newly diagnosed GD, antithyroid drugs for less than 3 months. The TCR library was made from RNA extracted from PBMCs. CDR3 regions were amplified by Arm-PCR using iRepertoire HTBI primers to build TCR beta libraries. TCRdb recomputed calls from the multiplex PCR reads with MiXCR, one row per CDR3 protein. The sample yields approximately 440,000 distinct CDR3 sequences, roughly 17% seen once. The data were also submitted as part of a second study, on T cells in Graves' hyperthyroidism and ophthalmopathy.

This specimen consisted of peripheral blood mononuclear cells (PBMCs), obtained at new diagnosis, from a patient treated with antithyroid drugs. The receptors were gathered from a man between 35 and 55 years old with Graves disease.

This clonotype was detected ten times or more. The rearrangement uses TRBV12-3 or TRBV12-4 and TRBJ2-1, with 11 nucleotides matching TRBD2. The CDR3 consists of 16 residues. V lost 3 bases, J lost 5 bases, and 6 bases stayed unmatched. CDR3 in amino acids: CASSFGGLADDNEQFF. CDR3 nucleotides: TGTGCCAGCAGTTTCGGGGGACTAGCGGATGACAATGAGCAGTTCTTC.

This clonotype was counted ten times or more. The J gene is TRBJ2-1, the V gene TRBV6-4; D gene uncertain. Germline-derived CDR1 and CDR2 are MRHNA and SNTAGT. V gave up 6 bases and J gave up 9 bases, with 9 bases separating them. The CDR3 is 11 amino acids. CDR3 bases: TGTGCCAGCAGCCCCTCGTCTGAGCAGTTCTTC. It codes for CASSPSSEQFF.

This clonotype was seen ten or more times. The V call is TRBV28, the J call TRBJ1-5; 7 bases are shared with TRBD1. CDR3 length: 15 residues. CDR1 and CDR2 from the germline V gene are MDHEN and SYDVKM. The V segment lost 5 bases and the J segment 3 bases; nucleotides outside the gene matches: 7. CDR3 coding DNA: TGTGCCAGCAGTGCGGGACAGACCTACAATCAGCCCCAGCATTTT. Amino acids: CASSAGQTYNQPQHF.

This clonotype has at least ten counts. This rearrangement joins TRBV5-6 to TRBJ2-1, with 9 bases that match TRBD1. Germline values: CDR1 SGHDT, CDR2 YYEEEE. V trimming: 3 bases; J trimming: 6 bases; junction bases outside the gene matches: 10. The CDR3 has 16 residues. This CDR3 reads CASSWGQGRISNEQFF. The CDR3, as DNA: TGTGCCAGCAGCTGGGGACAGGGCCGTATCAGCAATGAGCAGTTCTTC.

This clonotype was recorded at least ten times. The chain has TRBV10-3 and TRBJ1-1, with D possibly matching TRBD1 (5 bases). Trimming removed 0 bases at V and 2 bases at J, with 16 bases between. The CDR3 is made up of 17 amino acids. Germline V gene lookup returns CDR1 ENHRY and CDR2 SYGVKD. In DNA form, the CDR3 reads TGTGCCATCAGTGAGTCCCCAGGCCGGGGCGCTAACACTGAAGCTTTCTTT. Encoded protein: CAISESPGRGANTEAFF.

This clonotype was observed a few times. This may be a read error, as it is one base from a much larger clone. The chain recombines TRBV11-2 with TRBJ2-5, with D unclear. Per the germline V gene, CDR1 is SGHAT and CDR2 is FQNNGV. This CDR3 has 15 residues. Trimming stripped 7 bases from V and 3 bases from J, with 18 bases between. The CDR3 nucleotides read TGTGCCAGCAACGTCCGGCCGGGCCAAGAAGAGACCCAGTACTTC. Protein sequence: CASNVRPGQEETQYF.

With regard to this clonotype: A much larger clone differs from this one at a single base, so this may be a read error. V and J are TRBV28 and TRBJ1-6; D call uncertain. This CDR3 region has 16 residues. The germline V gene has CDR1 MDHEN and CDR2 SYDVKM. The CDR3 is CASSLEEGRINSPLRF. The DNA of the CDR3 is TGTGCCAGCAGTTTAGAGGAGGGCCGGATCAATTCACCCCTCCGCTTT.

This clonotype was seen a few times. This may be a read error: a much more frequent sequence differs by one nucleotide. The chain uses TRBV11-1 and TRBJ2-7; the D gene could be TRBD1 or TRBD2 (5 bases each). Germline CDR1 SGHAT, CDR2 FQDESV (reference sequence). CDR3 size: 13 residues. The CDR3 DNA sequence: TGTGCCGGCAGCTTAAGGGACGGAGACGAGCAGTACTTC. Translating it yields CAGSLRDGDEQYF.

V is TRBV19 and J is TRBJ2-5; possibly TRBD1 or TRBD2 for D (6 bases each). The ends were cut back, 1 base at V and 5 bases at J, with 11 bases in the middle. The CDR3 has 14 amino acids. From germline, CDR1 is LNHDA and CDR2 SQIVND (reference sequence). The DNA for the CDR3 is TGTGCCAGTAGTATAGCCGGGGGCAGGGAGACCCAGTACTTC. Translating gives CASSIAGGRETQYF.

J is TRBJ2-7 and V is TRBV20-1; TRBD2 is a possible D gene (8 bases). Trimming stripped 6 bases from V and 6 bases from J, with 21 bases between. The CDR3 has 14 amino acids. Germline lookup yields CDR1 DFQATT and CDR2 SNEGSKA (reference sequence). CDR3: CSASTGGGLLEQYF. DNA of the CDR3: TGCAGTGCCAGCACGGGAGGGGGCCTACTCGAGCAGTACTTC.

A few counts support this clonotype. The V gene is TRBV20-1, the J gene TRBJ1-5; D ambiguous. The germline gives CDR1 DFQATT, CDR2 SNEGSKA (reference sequence). The CDR3 is made up of 13 amino acids. Trimming shortened V by 0 bases and J by 5 bases, and 8 bases separated the two germline ends. CDR3 amino acids: CSARESHDQPQHF. The CDR3 bases are TGCAGTGCTAGAGAAAGTCACGATCAGCCCCAGCATTTT.

This clonotype was seen repeatedly, ten times or more. The rearrangement links TRBV28 to TRBJ2-7, with D possibly being TRBD1 (5 bases). V lost 5 bases and J 7 bases, leaving 18 bases between the germline ends. The V gene's germline CDR1 is MDHEN and CDR2 SYDVKM. CDR3 length equals 14 residues. CDR3 residues: CASSPLDSLFEQYF. Written as DNA, the CDR3 is TGTGCCAGCAGTCCACTCGACAGTCTCTTTGAGCAGTACTTC.

The V call is TRBV5-6, the J call TRBJ2-7; the D gene could be TRBD1 or TRBD2 (5 bases each). Trimming left V 4 bases short and J 6 bases short, with 11 bases between. This CDR3 has 12 amino acids. Germline lookup yields CDR1 SGHDT and CDR2 YYEEEE. The CDR3 DNA follows: TGTGCCAGCAGCCTAGCAGGGCTCGAGCAGTACTTC. Protein: CASSLAGLEQYF.

This clonotype came up a few times. This chain links TRBV20-1 with TRBJ2-3, with 7 nucleotides matching TRBD2. J was trimmed by 3 bases and V by 7 bases; bases with no gene match: 7. The CDR3 contains 13 residues. CDR1 is DFQATT and CDR2 is SNEGSKA in the germline V gene (reference sequence). CDR3 DNA sequence: TGCAGTGAAGGCGGGGGAGGGACAGATACGCAGTATTTT. This translates into CSEGGGGTDTQYF.

A word on this clonotype: Just one base apart from a much larger clone, this may be a read error. This is likely a read error, given that the CDR3 carries no conserved phenylalanine or tryptophan at its end. The chain employs TRBV5-5 and TRBJ2-3, with no clear D. Germline lookup yields CDR1 SGHKS and CDR2 YYEKEE (reference sequence). With 0 bases removed from V and 0 bases from J, the gap between germline ends came to 8 bases. This CDR3 spans 15 amino acids. CDR3 sequence: CASSLGGFSTDTQYY. CDR3 sequence (DNA): TGTGCCAGCAGCTTGGGCGGTTTTAGCACAGATACGCAGTATTAT.

The rearrangement uses TRBV9 and TRBJ2-1, with D perhaps TRBD1 (6 bases). The CDR3 runs to 14 residues. CDR1 is SGDLS and CDR2 is YYNGEE in the germline V gene. Between the trimmed V and J ends, which lost 3 bases and 4 bases, there was a span of 11 bases. The CDR3, as DNA: TGTGCCAGCAGCGCGAACGGACAGTACAATGAGCAGTTCTTC. Translation: CASSANGQYNEQFF.

This clonotype was seen more than once but under ten times. The chain links TRBV10-3 to TRBJ2-2; D gene unclear. The length of the CDR3 is 12 residues. CDR1 ENHRY and CDR2 SYGVKD come from the germline V gene. V was shortened by 7 bases and J by 4 bases, with 7 bases between the two germline ends. This chain's CDR3 is CAITGFTGELFF. CDR3 coding DNA: TGTGCCATCACTGGTTTCACCGGGGAGCTGTTTTTT.

This clonotype was seen just once. V usage is TRBV12-3 or TRBV12-4 and J usage is TRBJ2-2; D unresolved. This CDR3 spans 12 amino acids. Trimming pared 5 bases from V and 7 bases from J, leaving 8 bases between. CDR3 sequence: CASSPTGGELFF. DNA of the CDR3: TGTGCCAGCAGTCCAACCGGCGGGGAGCTGTTTTTT.

The table lists this clonotype with a count of one. A clone one base away is much larger, so this may be a read error. The chain is built from TRBV27 and TRBJ1-1; D ambiguous. Germline CDR1 and CDR2: MNHEY and SMNVEV (reference sequence). The CDR3 has 17 amino acids. The DNA for the CDR3 is TGTGCCGGCAGTTTTCTTCCTGGACGGGAACCTATCACTGAAGCTTTCTTT. It specifies CAGSFLPGREPITEAFF.

This clonotype was picked up many times. Relative to the germline gene, one junction end is altered; a read error may explain this. V gene TRBV20-1 combines with J gene TRBJ2-1; 9 bases match TRBD2. The CDR3 is made up of 11 amino acids. Germline CDR1 reads DFQATT; CDR2 reads SNEGSKA (reference sequence). As DNA, the CDR3 is TGCAGTGCTAGAGAACTAGCGGGTCCTCTCTTC. Encoded protein: CSARELAGPLF.

This clonotype was seen at least ten times. The J gene is TRBJ2-1, the V gene TRBV6-2 or TRBV6-3; TRBD2 aligns across 10 bases. V lost 4 bases, J lost 8 bases, and 8 bases stayed unmatched. Germline CDR1 MNHEY, CDR2 SVGEGT. The CDR3 covers 15 residues. For the CDR3, the DNA is TGTGCCAGCAGTTTAGCGGGAGGAGTCAGGGATGAGCAGTTCTTC. Translated, it gives CASSLAGGVRDEQFF.

This clonotype was counted a few times. The V gene is TRBV10-3, the J gene TRBJ2-5; D may be TRBD1 (6 bases). Trimming took off 0 bases at V and 7 bases at J, with 12 bases between the two ends. The CDR3 has 14 amino acids. Germline assignment: CDR1 ENHRY and CDR2 SYGVKD. The CDR3 DNA is TGTGCCATCAGTGAGTCGACAGGTCCGGGGACCCAGTACTTC. Translation gives CAISESTGPGTQYF.

This clonotype was counted ten times or more. The chain couples TRBV7-9 to TRBJ2-5; D assignment may be TRBD1 or TRBD2 (5 bases each). Germline V lookup: CDR1 SEHNR, CDR2 FQNEAQ (reference sequence). The CDR3 sequence is 13 residues long. V lost 4 bases, J lost 1 base, and 7 bases lay in between. Here the CDR3 DNA reads TGTGCCAGCAGCTGGGGGTTCCAAGAGACCCAGTACTTC. Protein sequence: CASSWGFQETQYF.

This clonotype has at least ten counts. The chain links TRBV20-1 to TRBJ2-1, with 7 nucleotides matching TRBD2. CDR1 and CDR2 from the germline V gene are DFQATT and SNEGSKA (reference sequence). J gave up 7 bases and V 2 bases, and 14 bases lay outside the gene matches. This CDR3 spans 16 amino acids. The CDR3 DNA reads TGCAGTGCTAGATTACTTCGGGAGGCTGTAAGGAATGAGCAGTTCTTC. Protein sequence: CSARLLREAVRNEQFF.

This clonotype was seen a handful of times. The J gene is TRBJ1-4, the V gene TRBV27, with TRBD1 identical over 10 bases. Trimming took 8 bases from V and 11 from J; bases not matched to a gene: 8. Germline assignment: CDR1 MNHEY and CDR2 SMNVEV (reference sequence). The CDR3 covers 13 residues. The CDR3 nucleotides read TGTGCCAGCTCTGACAGGGGGCGGTGGAAACTGTTTTTT. Its protein product is CASSDRGRWKLFF. Filled out from reference TRBV27 and TRBJ1-4, the complete variable domain reads EAQVTQNPRYLITVTGKKLTVTCSQNMNHEYMSWYRQDPGLGLRQIYYSMNVEVTDKGDVPEGYKVSRKEKRNFPLILESPSPNQTSLYFCASSDRGRWKLFFGSGTQLSVL.

Many counts were recorded for this clonotype. The J gene is TRBJ2-2, the V gene TRBV11-1; 7 bases agree with TRBD1. There are 20 residues in the CDR3. Germline assignment: CDR1 SGHAT and CDR2 FQDESV (reference sequence). Losses at the gene ends were 0 bases for V and 2 bases for J; bases not matched to a gene: 15. CDR3 residues: CASSLARSLGTDHNTGELFF. The CDR3 region has the DNA TGTGCCAGCAGCTTAGCCCGTAGTTTGGGGACAGACCATAACACCGGGGAGCTGTTTTTT.

This clonotype showed up just a few times. The junction shows a germline mismatch at one end, possibly a read error. The chain has TRBV27 and TRBJ2-7; no firm D call. The V gene's germline CDR1 is MNHEY and CDR2 SMNVEV (reference sequence). This CDR3 has 16 amino acids. CDR3 amino acids: CASSLLGRMAVYGQYF. CDR3 sequence (DNA): TGTGCCAGCAGTTTATTGGGCAGGATGGCCGTCTACGGGCAGTACTTC.

This sequence joins TRBV25-1 and TRBJ2-7, with TRBD2 matching 9 bases. J gave up 3 bases and V 9 bases, and 12 bases lay outside the gene matches. The CDR3 contains 15 residues. Germline V gives CDR1 MGHDK, CDR2 SYGVNS. CDR3 residues: CARPRSEREDYEQYF. DNA of the CDR3: TGTGCCAGACCCCGCTCCGAGCGGGAGGACTACGAGCAGTACTTC.